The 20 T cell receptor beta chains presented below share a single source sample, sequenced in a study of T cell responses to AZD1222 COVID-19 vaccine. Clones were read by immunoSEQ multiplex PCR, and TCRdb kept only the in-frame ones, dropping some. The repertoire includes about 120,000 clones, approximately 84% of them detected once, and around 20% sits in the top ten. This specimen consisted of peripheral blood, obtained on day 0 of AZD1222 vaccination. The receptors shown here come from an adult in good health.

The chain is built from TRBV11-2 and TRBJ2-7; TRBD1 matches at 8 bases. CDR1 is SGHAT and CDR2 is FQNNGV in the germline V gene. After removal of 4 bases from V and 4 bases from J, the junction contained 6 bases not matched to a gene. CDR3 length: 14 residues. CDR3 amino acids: CASSSGQGRYEQYF. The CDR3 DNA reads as TGTGCCAGCAGCTCCGGACAGGGAAGGTACGAGCAGTACTTC.

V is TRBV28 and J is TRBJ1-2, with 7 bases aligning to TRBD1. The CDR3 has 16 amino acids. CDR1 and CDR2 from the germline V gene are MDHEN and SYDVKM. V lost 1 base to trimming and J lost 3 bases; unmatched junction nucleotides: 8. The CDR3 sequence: CASSLYPSGGDYGYTF. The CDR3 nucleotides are TGTGCCAGCAGTTTATACCCATCAGGGGGGGACTATGGCTACACCTTC.

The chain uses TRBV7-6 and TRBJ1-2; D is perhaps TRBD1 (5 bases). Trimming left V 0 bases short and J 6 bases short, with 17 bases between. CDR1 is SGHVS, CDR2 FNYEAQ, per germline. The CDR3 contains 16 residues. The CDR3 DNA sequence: TGTGCCAGCAGCTTAGCTGGGACTGACTCCCATAATGGCTACACCTTC. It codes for CASSLAGTDSHNGYTF.

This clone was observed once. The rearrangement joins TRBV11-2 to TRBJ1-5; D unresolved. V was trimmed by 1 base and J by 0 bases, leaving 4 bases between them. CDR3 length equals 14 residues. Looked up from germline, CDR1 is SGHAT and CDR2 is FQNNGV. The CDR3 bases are TGTGCCAGCAGCTTAGGGTTTAGCAATCAGCCCCAGCATTTT. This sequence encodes CASSLGFSNQPQHF.

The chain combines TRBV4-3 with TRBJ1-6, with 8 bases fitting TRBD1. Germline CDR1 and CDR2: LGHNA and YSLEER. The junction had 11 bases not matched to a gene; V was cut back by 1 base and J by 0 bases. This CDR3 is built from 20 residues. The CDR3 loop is CASSQVGTGTFSSYNSPLHF. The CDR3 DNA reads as TGCGCCAGCAGCCAAGTTGGGACAGGAACTTTTAGCTCCTATAATTCACCCCTCCACTTT.

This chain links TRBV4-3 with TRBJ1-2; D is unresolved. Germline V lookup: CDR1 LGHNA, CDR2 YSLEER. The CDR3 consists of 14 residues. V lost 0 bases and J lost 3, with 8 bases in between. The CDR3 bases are TGCGCCAGCAGCCAAGATAGAACAGACTATGGCTACACCTTC. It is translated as CASSQDRTDYGYTF.

The CDR3 DNA reads as TGTGCCACCCACCGGGACAGGGCTTACAATGAGCAGTTCTTC. It translates to CATHRDRAYNEQFF. The gene calls are TRBV19 and TRBJ2-1; 9 nucleotides agree with TRBD1. CDR1 and CDR2 (germline): LNHDA, SQIVND (reference sequence). The V segment lost 10 bases and the J segment 4 bases; nucleotides outside the gene matches: 8. The CDR3 runs 14 residues.

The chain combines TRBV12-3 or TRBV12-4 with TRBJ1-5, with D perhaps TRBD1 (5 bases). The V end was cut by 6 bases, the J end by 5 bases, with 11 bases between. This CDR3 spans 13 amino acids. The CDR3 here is CASSRDSDQPQHF. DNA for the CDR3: TGTGCCAGCAGCAGGGATTCCGATCAGCCCCAGCATTTT.

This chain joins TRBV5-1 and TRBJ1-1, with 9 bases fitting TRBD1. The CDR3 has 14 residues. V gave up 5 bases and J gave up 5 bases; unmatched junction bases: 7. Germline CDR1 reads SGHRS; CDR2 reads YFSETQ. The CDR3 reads CASREQGASTEAFF. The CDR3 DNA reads TGCGCCAGCAGGGAACAGGGGGCCTCGACTGAAGCTTTCTTT.

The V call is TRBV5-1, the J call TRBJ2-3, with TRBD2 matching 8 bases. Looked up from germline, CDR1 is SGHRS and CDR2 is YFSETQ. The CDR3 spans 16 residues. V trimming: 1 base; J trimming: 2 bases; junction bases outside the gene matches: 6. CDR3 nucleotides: TGCGCCAGCAGCTTGTACGCGCGGGGGGTCACAGATACGCAGTATTTT. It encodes CASSLYARGVTDTQYF.

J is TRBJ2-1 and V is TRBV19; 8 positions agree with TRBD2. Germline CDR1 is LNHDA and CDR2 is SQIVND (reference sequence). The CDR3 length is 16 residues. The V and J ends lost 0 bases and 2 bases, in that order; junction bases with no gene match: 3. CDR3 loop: CASSIDKAGAYNEQFF. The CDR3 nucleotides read TGTGCCAGTAGTATAGATAAAGCGGGGGCCTACAATGAGCAGTTCTTC.

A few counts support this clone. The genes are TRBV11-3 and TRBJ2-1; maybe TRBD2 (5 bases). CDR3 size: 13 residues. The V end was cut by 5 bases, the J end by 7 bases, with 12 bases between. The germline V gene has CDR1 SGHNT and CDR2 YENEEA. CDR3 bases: TGTGCCAGCAGCACCGGGGATAGAAATGAGCAGTTCTTC. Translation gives CASSTGDRNEQFF.

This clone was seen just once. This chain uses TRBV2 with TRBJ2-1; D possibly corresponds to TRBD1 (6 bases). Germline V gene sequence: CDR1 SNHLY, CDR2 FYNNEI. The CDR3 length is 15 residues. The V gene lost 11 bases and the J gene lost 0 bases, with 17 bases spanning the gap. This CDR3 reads CALKLGTSSYNEQFF. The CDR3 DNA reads TGTGCCCTTAAACTAGGGACAAGCTCCTACAATGAGCAGTTCTTC.

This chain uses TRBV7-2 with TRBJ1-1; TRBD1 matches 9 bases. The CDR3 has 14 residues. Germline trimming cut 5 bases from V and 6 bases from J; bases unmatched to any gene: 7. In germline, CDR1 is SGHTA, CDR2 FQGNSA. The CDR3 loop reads CASSQRQGGAEAFF. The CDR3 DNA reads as TGTGCCAGCAGCCAGAGACAGGGGGGGGCTGAAGCTTTCTTT. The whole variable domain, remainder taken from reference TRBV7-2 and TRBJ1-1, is GAGVSQSPSNKVTEKGKDVELRCDPISGHTALYWYRQSLGQGLEFLIYFQGNSAPDKSGLPSDRFSAERTGGSVSTLTIQRTQQEDSAVYLCASSQRQGGAEAFFGQGTRLTVV.

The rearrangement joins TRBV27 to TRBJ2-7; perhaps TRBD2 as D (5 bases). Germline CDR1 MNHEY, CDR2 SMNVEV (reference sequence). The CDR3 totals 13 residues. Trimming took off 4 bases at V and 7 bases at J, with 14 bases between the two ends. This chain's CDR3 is CASSSMNWEEQYF. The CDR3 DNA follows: TGTGCCAGCAGTTCTATGAACTGGGAGGAGCAGTACTTC.

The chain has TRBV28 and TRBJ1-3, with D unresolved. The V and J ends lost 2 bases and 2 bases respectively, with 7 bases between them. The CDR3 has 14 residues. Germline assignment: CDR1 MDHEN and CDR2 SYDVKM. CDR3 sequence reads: CASSLSIPGNTIYF. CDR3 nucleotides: TGTGCCAGCAGTTTAAGCATCCCTGGAAACACCATATATTTT.

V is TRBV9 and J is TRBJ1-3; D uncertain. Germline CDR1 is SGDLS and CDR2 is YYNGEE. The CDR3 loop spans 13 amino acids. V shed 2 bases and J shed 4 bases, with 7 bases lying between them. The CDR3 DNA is TGTGCCAGCAGCGTCTCACAGGGAAACACCATATATTTT. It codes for CASSVSQGNTIYF.

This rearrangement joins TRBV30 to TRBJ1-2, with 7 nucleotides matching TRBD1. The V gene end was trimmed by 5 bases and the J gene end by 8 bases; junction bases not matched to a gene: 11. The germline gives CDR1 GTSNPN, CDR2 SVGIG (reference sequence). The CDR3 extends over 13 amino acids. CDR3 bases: TGTGCCTGGGGACATAAGGGGGCGCAAGGCTACACCTTC. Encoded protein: CAWGHKGAQGYTF.

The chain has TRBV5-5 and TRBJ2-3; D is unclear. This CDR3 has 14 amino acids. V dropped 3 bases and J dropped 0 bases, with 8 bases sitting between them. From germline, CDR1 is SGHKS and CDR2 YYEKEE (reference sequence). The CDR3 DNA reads TGTGCCAGCAGCTCCCGAGTTAGCACAGATACGCAGTATTTT. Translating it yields CASSSRVSTDTQYF.

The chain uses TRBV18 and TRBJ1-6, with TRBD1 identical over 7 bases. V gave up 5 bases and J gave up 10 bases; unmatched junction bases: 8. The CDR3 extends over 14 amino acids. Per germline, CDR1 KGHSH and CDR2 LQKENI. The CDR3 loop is CASSDRDSSSPLHF. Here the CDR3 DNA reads TGTGCCAGCTCAGACCGGGACAGTAGCTCACCCCTCCACTTT.